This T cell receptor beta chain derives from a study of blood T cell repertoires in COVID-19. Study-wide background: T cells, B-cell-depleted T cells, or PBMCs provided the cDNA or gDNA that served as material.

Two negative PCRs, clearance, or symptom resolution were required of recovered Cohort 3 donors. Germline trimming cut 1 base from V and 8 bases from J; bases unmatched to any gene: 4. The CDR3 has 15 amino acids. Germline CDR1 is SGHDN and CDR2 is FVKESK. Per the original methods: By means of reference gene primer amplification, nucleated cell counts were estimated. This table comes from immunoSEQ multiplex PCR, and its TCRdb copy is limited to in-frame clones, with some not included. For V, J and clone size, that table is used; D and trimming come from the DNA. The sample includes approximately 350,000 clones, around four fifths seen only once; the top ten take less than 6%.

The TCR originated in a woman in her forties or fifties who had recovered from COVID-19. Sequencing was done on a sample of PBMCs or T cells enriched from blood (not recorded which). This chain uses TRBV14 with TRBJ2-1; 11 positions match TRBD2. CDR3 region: CASSQGTSGSYEQFF. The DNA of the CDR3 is TGTGCCAGCAGCCAAGGAACTAGCGGGAGCTATGAGCAGTTCTTC.